A single sample is the source of the 32 T cell receptor beta chains below, sequenced in a study of T cell responses to AZD1222 COVID-19 vaccine. Sequencing was performed with immunoSEQ multiplex PCR; in TCRdb, only in-frame clones are kept and a portion is missing. The data show some 180,000 clones, roughly 91% seen once. Sequences were derived from peripheral blood, sampled 28 days after the second dose of the MenACWY control vaccine. These receptor sequences come from an adult who received the MenACWY meningococcal vaccine as a control.

About this clone itself: The sample has other DNA sequences that encode this CDR3 too. This chain connects TRBV7-2 to TRBJ1-2; D possibly corresponds to TRBD1 (5 bases). Germline CDR1 is SGHTA and CDR2 is FQGNSA. This CDR3 has 14 amino acids. V gave up 4 bases and J gave up 2 bases, with 11 bases separating them. CDR3 DNA sequence: TGTGCCAGCAGCTCCGGGACGGGAAACTATGGCTACACCTTC. It is translated as CASSSGTGNYGYTF.

The rearrangement uses TRBV3-1 (or the pseudogene TRBV3-2) and TRBJ1-2; no clear D. V lost 0 bases, J lost 5 bases, and 10 bases lay in between. The germline V gene has CDR1 LGHDT and CDR2 YNNKEL (reference sequence). The CDR3 has 14 residues. Here the CDR3 DNA reads TGTGCCAGCAGCCAAGATGCAGCGGATTATGGCTACACCTTC. Encoded protein: CASSQDAADYGYTF.

This clone was found a few times. This chain connects TRBV12-5 to TRBJ1-2; maybe TRBD1 (5 bases). The CDR3 consists of 13 residues. Trimming cost V 2 bases and J 8 bases, with 12 bases left between them. Germline assignment: CDR1 LGHNT and CDR2 FRNRAP. The CDR3 reads CASGLIGTRGYTF. CDR3 nucleotide sequence: TGTGCTAGTGGTTTGATTGGGACTCGGGGCTACACCTTC.

The V call is TRBV24-1, the J call TRBJ2-2, with 9 positions matching TRBD1. The CDR3 covers 17 residues. Trimming took 3 bases from V and 4 from J; bases not matched to a gene: 8. Germline CDR1 reads KGHDR; CDR2 reads SFDVKD. The CDR3 protein is CATSDPSGTGFTGELFF. The CDR3 DNA is TGTGCCACCAGTGATCCTTCCGGGACAGGGTTCACCGGGGAGCTGTTTTTT.

The table lists this clone with a count of one. The chain recombines TRBV6-5 with TRBJ2-7; 8 bases match TRBD1. Trimming took 8 bases from V and 6 from J; bases not matched to a gene: 15. The germline gives CDR1 MNHEY, CDR2 SVGAGI. CDR3 length equals 15 residues. CDR3 nucleotides: TGTGCCAGCTGCCTTAACGGACAGGGACGGTGCGAGCAGTACTTC. It yields the protein CASCLNGQGRCEQYF.

The chain employs TRBV9 and TRBJ2-7; D gene uncertain. CDR1 and CDR2 (germline): SGDLS, YYNGEE. This CDR3 has 15 amino acids. Between the trimmed V and J ends, which lost 0 bases and 6 bases, there was a span of 16 bases. The CDR3 sequence: CASSVGDGRLVEQYF. For the CDR3, the DNA is TGTGCCAGCAGCGTAGGGGATGGTAGGTTGGTCGAGCAGTACTTC.

The CDR3 DNA follows: TGTGCCAGCAGCTTGCAGGCCGCCTGGAACACTGAAGCTTTCTTT. Protein: CASSLQAAWNTEAFF. The chain uses TRBV5-5 and TRBJ1-1; unclear D gene. Between the trimmed V and J ends, which lost 1 base and 1 base, there was a span of 11 bases. From germline, CDR1 is SGHKS and CDR2 YYEKEE (reference sequence). CDR3 length: 15 residues.

The chain combines TRBV11-2 with TRBJ1-4; D gene unclear. The V end lost 1 base, the J end lost 0 bases, and 9 bases lay between the germline ends. The CDR3 loop spans 16 amino acids. Germline V lookup: CDR1 SGHAT, CDR2 FQNNGV. CDR3 residues: CASSLVRPATNEKLFF. The CDR3 DNA reads as TGTGCCAGCAGCTTAGTGAGGCCCGCAACTAATGAAAAACTGTTTTTT.

This chain joins TRBV5-1 and TRBJ1-1; D is ambiguous. V shed 2 bases and J shed 0 bases, with 8 bases lying between them. Germline lookup yields CDR1 SGHRS and CDR2 YFSETQ. This CDR3 comprises 14 residues. The CDR3: CASSFQEMNTEAFF. CDR3 DNA: TGCGCCAGCAGCTTTCAGGAGATGAACACTGAAGCTTTCTTT.

The chain employs TRBV12-2 and TRBJ1-4; the table calls TRBD1, which could not be checked here. TRBV12-2 has pseudogene status. The CDR3 contains 16 residues. The DNA of the CDR3 is TGTGCAAGTCGCCTGACCAAGGGGCAGCTAATTGAGAAACTGTTTTTT. This sequence encodes CASRLTKGQLIEKLFF.

This clone was detected a few times. The rearrangement uses TRBV15 and TRBJ1-3, with TRBD1 as a possible D gene (5 bases). Trimming shortened V by 4 bases and J by 3 bases, and 10 bases separated the two germline ends. Germline CDR1 and CDR2: LNHNV and YYDKDF (reference sequence). The CDR3 length is 14 residues. The CDR3 protein is CATSIGAFGNTIYF. The CDR3 DNA sequence: TGTGCCACCAGCATAGGGGCTTTTGGAAACACCATATATTTT.

CDR3 sequence: CASSLTGGFSYEQYF. The CDR3 coding sequence is TGCGCCAGCAGCTTAACAGGGGGATTCTCCTACGAGCAGTACTTC. The V call is TRBV5-1, the J call TRBJ2-7; 8 bases match TRBD1. The V segment lost 2 bases and the J segment 0 bases; nucleotides outside the gene matches: 4. The germline CDR1 and CDR2 sequences are SGHRS and YFSETQ. This CDR3 contains 15 residues.

V gene TRBV20-1 combines with J gene TRBJ2-3, with D perhaps TRBD2 (6 bases). The CDR3 length is 14 residues. Trimming took off 3 bases at V and 3 bases at J, with 13 bases between the two ends. Germline V CDR1 and CDR2: DFQATT, SNEGSKA (reference sequence). The CDR3 DNA reads TGCAGTGCTAGTCGTGCGGGGCGGACAGATACGCAGTATTTT. The encoded protein is CSASRAGRTDTQYF.

CDR3 sequence: CASSPTGTGGFYGYTF. The CDR3 coding sequence is TGTGCCAGTAGCCCAACCGGGACAGGGGGCTTCTATGGCTACACCTTC. The V call is TRBV19, the J call TRBJ1-2; 12 bases are shared with TRBD1. Trimming took 6 bases from V and 4 from J; bases not matched to a gene: 9. The CDR3 consists of 16 residues. CDR1 and CDR2 (germline): LNHDA, SQIVND (reference sequence). The full variable domain, completed using reference TRBV19 and TRBJ1-2, is DGGITQSPKYLFRKEGQNVTLSCEQNLNHDAMYWYRQDPGQGLRLIYYSQIVNDFQKGDIAEGYSVSREKKESFPLTVTSAQKNPTAFYLCASSPTGTGGFYGYTFGSGTRLTVV.

This chain links TRBV2 with TRBJ1-2, with 7 bases identical to TRBD1. With V trimmed by 1 base and J by 2 bases, 4 bases remained unmatched. The CDR3 covers 15 residues. Germline V gives CDR1 SNHLY, CDR2 FYNNEI. The CDR3 nucleotides are TGTGCCAGCAGTGAAGGGGCAGGGGGGAACTATGGCTACACCTTC. Its translation is CASSEGAGGNYGYTF.

The chain recombines TRBV13 with TRBJ1-2; 8 bases are shared with TRBD1. The CDR3 is 14 amino acids. J lost 8 bases, V lost 7 bases, and 12 bases had no gene match. Germline lookup yields CDR1 PRHDT and CDR2 FYEKMQ (reference sequence). CDR3 region: CASNVRTGRYGYTF. CDR3 nucleotides: TGTGCCAGCAACGTTCGGACAGGGAGGTACGGCTACACCTTC.

The rearrangement links TRBV24-1 to TRBJ1-1, with 9 bases matching TRBD1. Germline V gene sequence: CDR1 KGHDR, CDR2 SFDVKD. CDR3 length: 16 residues. With 4 bases clipped from V and 6 bases from J, the junction kept 11 bases outside the gene matches. CDR3 loop: CATSETGGGLVAEAFF. The CDR3 coding sequence is TGTGCCACCAGTGAAACAGGGGGCGGGTTGGTAGCTGAAGCTTTCTTT.

This clone has just one count. The V and J genes are TRBV25-1 and TRBJ1-2; the D is unclear. V gave up 5 bases and J gave up 3 bases, with 7 bases separating them. The CDR3 covers 12 residues. Germline V CDR1 and CDR2: MGHDK, SYGVNS. The CDR3 DNA reads TGTGCCAGCAGTTTGGGCCACTATGGCTACACCTTC. It yields the protein CASSLGHYGYTF.

This clone was counted a single time. The gene calls are TRBV30 and TRBJ1-5, with D perhaps matching TRBD1 (5 bases). Trimming removed 3 bases at V and 5 bases at J, with 14 bases between. Germline CDR1 reads GTSNPN; CDR2 reads SVGIG (reference sequence). The CDR3 has 14 amino acids. The CDR3: CAWSRVDMYQPQHF. CDR3 bases: TGTGCCTGGAGCCGGGTGGACATGTATCAGCCCCAGCATTTT.

V gene TRBV5-1 combines with J gene TRBJ2-6; TRBD1 matches 8 bases. The V and J ends lost 4 bases and 2 bases, in that order; junction bases with no gene match: 17. The CDR3 sequence is 20 residues long. CDR1 and CDR2 from the germline V gene are SGHRS and YFSETQ. As DNA, the CDR3 is TGCGCCAGCAGCCTTCTGACGGGGACAGGCACTTCTACTGGGGCCAACGTCCTGACTTTC. Protein product: CASSLLTGTGTSTGANVLTF. The whole variable domain, remainder taken from reference TRBV5-1 and TRBJ2-6, is KAGVTQTPRYLIKTRGQQVTLSCSPISGHRSVSWYQQTPGQGLQFLFEYFSETQRNKGNFPGRFSGRQFSNSRSEMNVSTLELGDSALYLCASSLLTGTGTSTGANVLTFGAGSRLTVL.

This chain joins TRBV7-9 and TRBJ2-7; D is perhaps TRBD2 (6 bases). Germline V CDR1 and CDR2: SEHNR, FQNEAQ (reference sequence). V was pared by 4 bases and J by 6 bases, with 22 bases between. The CDR3 covers 16 residues. The CDR3 DNA reads as TGTGCCAGCAGCTCCGTGAAGGGATCGGGGGATTTCGAGCAGTACTTC. This codes for CASSSVKGSGDFEQYF.

The rearrangement joins TRBV28 to TRBJ1-3; 9 bases match TRBD1. The CDR3 consists of 14 residues. CDR1 and CDR2 (germline): MDHEN, SYDVKM. Trimming took 5 bases from V and 8 from J; bases not matched to a gene: 7. The CDR3 sequence is CASSPRDRADTIYF. CDR3 DNA sequence: TGTGCCAGCAGTCCCCGGGACAGGGCAGACACCATATATTTT.

The chain is built from TRBV30 and TRBJ1-1; D not resolved. The CDR3 consists of 13 residues. V lost 2 bases to trimming and J lost 1 base, with 8 bases between them. CDR1 is GTSNPN, CDR2 SVGIG, per germline (reference sequence). DNA for the CDR3: TGTGCCTGGAGTCTGCATAAGAACACTGAAGCTTTCTTT. Encoded protein: CAWSLHKNTEAFF. Supplemented by reference TRBV30 and TRBJ1-1, the full variable domain reads SQTIHQWPATLVQPVGSPLSLECTVEGTSNPNLYWYRQAAGRGLQLLFYSVGIGQISSEVPQNLSASRPQDRQFILSSKKLLLSDSGFYLCAWSLHKNTEAFFGQGTRLTVV.

The chain carries TRBV7-9 and TRBJ2-5; TRBD2 is a possible D gene (5 bases). Trimming left V 0 bases short and J 5 bases short, with 19 bases between. This CDR3 has 17 amino acids. Germline lookup yields CDR1 SEHNR and CDR2 FQNEAQ (reference sequence). CDR3 sequence reads: CASSLARGSRLGETQYF. Here the CDR3 DNA reads TGTGCCAGCAGCTTAGCACGGGGTTCCCGACTCGGGGAGACCCAGTACTTC.

In DNA, the CDR3 is TGTGCCAGCAGCGGAGGGACAGGTGGAAACACCATATATTTT. This sequence encodes CASSGGTGGNTIYF. J is TRBJ1-3 and V is TRBV9, with TRBD1 matching over 8 bases. Germline values: CDR1 SGDLS, CDR2 YYNGEE. The CDR3 spans 14 residues. The V gene end was trimmed by 3 bases and the J gene end by 3 bases; junction bases not matched to a gene: 2.

The rearrangement links TRBV28 to TRBJ1-2, with D tentatively TRBD1 (5 bases). Germline lookup yields CDR1 MDHEN and CDR2 SYDVKM. The germline V and J ends were trimmed by 5 bases and 5 bases, with 12 bases remaining between them. The CDR3 loop spans 13 amino acids. The CDR3: CASSPGRMYGYTF. The CDR3 nucleotides read TGTGCCAGCAGTCCGGGACGGATGTATGGCTACACCTTC.

The rearrangement uses TRBV5-6 and TRBJ1-5, with D tentatively TRBD1 (6 bases). From germline, CDR1 is SGHDT and CDR2 YYEEEE. The CDR3 runs 14 residues. The V gene lost 4 bases and the J gene lost 0 bases, with 8 bases spanning the gap. CDR3 residues: CASSTGISNQPQHF. DNA for the CDR3: TGTGCCAGCAGCACAGGGATTAGCAATCAGCCCCAGCATTTT.

The gene calls are TRBV2 and TRBJ1-2, with D perhaps matching TRBD1 (6 bases). Germline V gene data show CDR1 as SNHLY and CDR2 as FYNNEI. CDR3 length: 12 amino acids. V was cut by 6 bases and J by 2 bases, with 7 bases left in between. CDR3 sequence (DNA): TGTGCCAGCAGCGGACAGAACTATGGCTACACCTTC. It translates to CASSGQNYGYTF.

This chain links TRBV2 with TRBJ2-2; 7 bases map to TRBD1. After removal of 4 bases from V and 0 bases from J, the junction contained 5 bases not matched to a gene. The CDR3 runs 16 residues. The germline CDR1 and CDR2 sequences are SNHLY and FYNNEI. The CDR3 is CASSVGGPTNTGELFF. CDR3 DNA: TGTGCCAGCAGTGTAGGGGGCCCAACGAACACCGGGGAGCTGTTTTTT.

The J gene is TRBJ1-5, the V gene TRBV19, with TRBD1 matching 9 bases. The length of the CDR3 is 13 residues. V lost 11 bases to trimming and J lost 7 bases; unmatched junction nucleotides: 9. Germline assignment: CDR1 LNHDA and CDR2 SQIVND (reference sequence). The CDR3 sequence: CASNGQGNQPQHF. The CDR3 nucleotides read TGTGCCTCAAATGGACAGGGGAACCAGCCCCAGCATTTT. Full variable domain (missing parts from reference TRBV19 and TRBJ1-5): DGGITQSPKYLFRKEGQNVTLSCEQNLNHDAMYWYRQDPGQGLRLIYYSQIVNDFQKGDIAEGYSVSREKKESFPLTVTSAQKNPTAFYLCASNGQGNQPQHFGDGTRLSIL.

The chain is built from TRBV19 and TRBJ1-2; the D is unclear. Germline CDR1 is LNHDA and CDR2 is SQIVND (reference sequence). Trimming left V 3 bases short and J 4 bases short, with 21 bases between. This CDR3 has 17 amino acids. The CDR3 sequence is CASSIYLKGSNRYGYTF. CDR3 coding DNA: TGTGCCAGTAGTATTTATCTTAAGGGAAGCAATCGCTATGGCTACACCTTC.

The V and J genes are TRBV11-2 and TRBJ1-4; D unresolved. The V gene lost 3 bases and the J gene lost 8 bases, with 13 bases spanning the gap. Germline values: CDR1 SGHAT, CDR2 FQNNGV. The CDR3 spans 14 residues. This chain's CDR3 is CASSFNFGREKLFF. CDR3 DNA sequence: TGTGCCAGCAGCTTTAACTTCGGGCGAGAAAAACTGTTTTTT.